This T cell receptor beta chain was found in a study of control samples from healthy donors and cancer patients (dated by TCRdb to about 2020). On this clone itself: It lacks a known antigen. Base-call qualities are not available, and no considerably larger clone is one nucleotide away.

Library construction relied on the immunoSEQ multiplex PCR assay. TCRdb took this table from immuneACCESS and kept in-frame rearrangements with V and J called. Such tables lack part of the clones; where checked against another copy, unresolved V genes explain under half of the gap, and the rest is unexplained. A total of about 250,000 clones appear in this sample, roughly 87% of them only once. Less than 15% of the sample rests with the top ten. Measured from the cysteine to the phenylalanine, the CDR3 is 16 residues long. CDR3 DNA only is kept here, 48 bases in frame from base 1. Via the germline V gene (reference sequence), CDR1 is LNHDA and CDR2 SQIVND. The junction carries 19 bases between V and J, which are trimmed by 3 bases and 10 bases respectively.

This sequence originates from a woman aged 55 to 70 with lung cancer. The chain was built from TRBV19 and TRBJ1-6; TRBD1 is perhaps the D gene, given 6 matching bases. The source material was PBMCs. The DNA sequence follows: TGTGCCAGTAGTATCGGGGGCGGAGTAGTTCTCTCACCCCTCCACTTT. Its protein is CASSIGGGVVLSPLHF.